This is a list of T cell receptor beta chains from one sample in a study of response to subunit inactivated influenza vaccine. TCRdb processed the RT-PCR reads anew with MiXCR; each CDR3 protein has one entry. The sample holds 800,000 to 1,000,000 distinct CDR3 sequences, 21% seen once. The specimen comprised PBMCs from blood, sampled around 5 days after vaccination. These TCRs come from a man aged 50 to 60 who received an inactivated influenza vaccine. CDR3s include the opening cysteine and the closing phenylalanine or tryptophan. Fields, in order: J gene, V gene, D gene, clone size, CDR3 protein, CDR3 DNA. D genes are given only for firm matches. Size tells how often a clone was seen (once, few, many) or the class of an expanded clone, and some rows leave it out.

J: TRBJ2-1; V: TRBV20-1; D: -; size: many; CDR3: CSAKDYNEQFF; DNA: TGCAGTGCTAAAGACTACAATGAGCAGTTCTTC
J: TRBJ2-2; V: TRBV6-2/TRBV6-3; D: TRBD2; size: -; CDR3: CASRHKTSANTGELFF; DNA: TGTGCCAGCAGACATAAGACTAGCGCGAACACCGGGGAGCTGTTTTTT
J: TRBJ2-7; V: TRBV4-3; D: TRBD2; size: -; CDR3: CASSHTAGGGEQYF; DNA: TGCGCCAGCAGCCACACAGCGGGAGGGGGAGAGCAGTACTTC
J: TRBJ2-1; V: TRBV2; D: -; size: few; CDR3: CASRSEESYNEQFF; DNA: TGTGCCAGCAGGTCGGAGGAGTCCTACAATGAGCAGTTCTTC
J: TRBJ2-5; V: TRBV2; D: -; size: -; CDR3: CASSGPPGETQYF; DNA: TGTGCCAGCAGTGGGCCTCCAGGAGAGACCCAGTACTTC
J: TRBJ1-4; V: TRBV20-1; D: -; size: -; CDR3: CSAPPREGGEKLFF; DNA: TGCAGTGCTCCTCCCCGGGAGGGGGGCGAAAAACTGTTTTTT
J: TRBJ1-2; V: TRBV18; D: TRBD1; size: -; CDR3: CASSRDSPNYGYTF; DNA: TGTGCCAGCTCAAGGGACAGTCCTAACTATGGCTACACCTTC
J: TRBJ2-1; V: TRBV20-1; D: TRBD2; size: -; CDR3: CSALSGTSGRVGYNEQFF; DNA: TGCAGTGCTCTCTCCGGGACTAGCGGGAGAGTTGGCTACAATGAGCAGTTCTTC
J: TRBJ1-1; V: TRBV4-3; D: -; size: few; CDR3: CASSSERARNPEAFF; DNA: TGCGCCAGCAGCTCCGAAAGGGCCCGTAACCCTGAAGCTTTCTTT
J: TRBJ1-1; V: TRBV5-1; D: -; size: few; CDR3: CASSLVVGVIAEAFF; DNA: TGCGCCAGCAGCTTGGTGGTCGGGGTAATCGCTGAAGCTTTCTTT
J: TRBJ2-6; V: TRBV12-3/TRBV12-4; D: TRBD2; size: -; CDR3: CASSPGLATNVLTF; DNA: TGTGCCAGCAGTCCGGGACTAGCGACCAACGTCCTGACTTTC
J: TRBJ2-6; V: TRBV6-5; D: TRBD1; size: -; CDR3: CASSSWTGTGANVLTF; DNA: TGTGCCAGCAGTTCTTGGACAGGGACTGGGGCCAACGTCCTGACTTTC
J: TRBJ2-7; V: TRBV20-1; D: -; size: -; CDR3: CSARIRDISSYEQYF; DNA: TGCAGTGCCAGGATCAGGGACATAAGCTCCTACGAGCAGTACTTC
J: TRBJ2-3; V: TRBV7-2; D: -; size: many; CDR3: CASSREVADTQYF; DNA: TGTGCCAGCAGCCGGGAAGTCGCAGATACGCAGTATTTT
J: TRBJ1-3; V: TRBV12-3/TRBV12-4; D: -; size: -; CDR3: CASSLQSGPGNTIYF; DNA: TGTGCCAGCAGTTTACAGTCAGGTCCTGGAAACACCATATATTTT
J: TRBJ1-2; V: TRBV6-2/TRBV6-3; D: TRBD1; size: few; CDR3: CASSYWLDRGNYGYTF; DNA: TGTGCCAGCAGTTACTGGCTGGACAGGGGAAACTATGGCTACACCTTC
J: TRBJ1-6; V: TRBV9; D: -; size: -; CDR3: CASSVESSYNSPLHF; DNA: TGTGCCAGCAGCGTAGAGAGCTCCTATAATTCACCCCTCCACTTT
J: TRBJ2-7; V: TRBV28; D: -; size: -; CDR3: CASTPRVIAPYEQYF; DNA: TGTGCCAGCACCCCGAGGGTGATAGCCCCCTACGAGCAGTACTTC
J: TRBJ2-3; V: TRBV12-3/TRBV12-4; D: -; size: many; CDR3: CASSYGWGSTDTQYF; DNA: TGTGCCAGCAGCTACGGTTGGGGTTCCACAGATACGCAGTATTTT
J: TRBJ2-3; V: TRBV12-3/TRBV12-4; D: TRBD1; size: many; CDR3: CASSRGQGSTDTQYF; DNA: TGTGCCAGCAGCCGTGGACAGGGGAGCACAGATACGCAGTATTTT
J: TRBJ2-7; V: TRBV15; D: -; size: -; CDR3: CATSRDWAGSGEQYF; DNA: TGTGCCACCAGCAGAGATTGGGCGGGCTCGGGCGAGCAGTACTTC
J: TRBJ2-5; V: TRBV5-5; D: -; size: -; CDR3: CASSPEYNRETQYF; DNA: TGTGCCAGCAGCCCGGAATACAACAGAGAGACCCAGTACTTC
J: TRBJ2-7; V: TRBV6-6; D: TRBD1; size: many; CDR3: CASRTGGNEQYF; DNA: TGTGCCAGCAGGACAGGGGGGAACGAGCAGTACTTC